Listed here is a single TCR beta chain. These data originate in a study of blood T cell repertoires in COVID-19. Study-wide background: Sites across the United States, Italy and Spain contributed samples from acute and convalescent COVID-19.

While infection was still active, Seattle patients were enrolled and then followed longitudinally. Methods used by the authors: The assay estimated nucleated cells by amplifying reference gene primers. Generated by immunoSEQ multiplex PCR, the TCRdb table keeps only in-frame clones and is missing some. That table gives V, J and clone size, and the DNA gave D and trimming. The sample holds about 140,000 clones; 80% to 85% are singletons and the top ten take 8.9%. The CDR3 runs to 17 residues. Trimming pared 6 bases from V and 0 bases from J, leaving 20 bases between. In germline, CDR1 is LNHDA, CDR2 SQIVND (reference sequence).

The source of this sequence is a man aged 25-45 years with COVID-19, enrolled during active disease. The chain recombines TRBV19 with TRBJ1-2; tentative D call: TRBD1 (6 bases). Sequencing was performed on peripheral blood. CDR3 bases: TGTGCCAGTAGGCCTCCGGGACATACTATGACTAACTATGGCTACACCTTC. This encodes CASRPPGHTMTNYGYTF.